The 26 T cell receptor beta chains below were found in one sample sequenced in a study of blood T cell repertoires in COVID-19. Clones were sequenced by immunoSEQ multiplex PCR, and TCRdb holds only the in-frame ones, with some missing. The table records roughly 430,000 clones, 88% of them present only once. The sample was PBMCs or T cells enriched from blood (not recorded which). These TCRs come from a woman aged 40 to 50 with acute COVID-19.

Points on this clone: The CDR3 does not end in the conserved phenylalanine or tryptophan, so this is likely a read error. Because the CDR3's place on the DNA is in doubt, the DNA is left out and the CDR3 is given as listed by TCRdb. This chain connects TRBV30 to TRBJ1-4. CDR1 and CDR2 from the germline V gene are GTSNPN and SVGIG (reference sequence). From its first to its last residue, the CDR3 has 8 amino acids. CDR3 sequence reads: CAWSVLPA.

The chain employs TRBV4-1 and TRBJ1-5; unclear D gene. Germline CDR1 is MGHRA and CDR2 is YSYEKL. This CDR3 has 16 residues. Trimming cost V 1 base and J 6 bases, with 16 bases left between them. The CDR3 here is CASSQGDSRVGQPQHF. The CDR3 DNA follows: TGCGCCAGCAGCCAAGGTGATTCCCGGGTTGGTCAGCCCCAGCATTTT.

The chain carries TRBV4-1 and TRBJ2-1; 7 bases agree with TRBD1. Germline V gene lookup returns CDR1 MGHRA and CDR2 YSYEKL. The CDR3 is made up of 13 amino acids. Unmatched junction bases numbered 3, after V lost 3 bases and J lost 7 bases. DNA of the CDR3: TGCGCCAGCAGCCACATGACAGGGAATGAGCAGTTCTTC. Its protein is CASSHMTGNEQFF.

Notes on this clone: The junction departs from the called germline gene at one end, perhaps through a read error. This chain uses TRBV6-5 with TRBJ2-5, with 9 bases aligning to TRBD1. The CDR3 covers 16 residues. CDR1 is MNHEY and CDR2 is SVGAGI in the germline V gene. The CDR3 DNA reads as TGTGCCAGCAGTCACTCCGGGACAGGGTTTGAAGAGACCCAGTACTTC. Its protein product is CASSHSGTGFEETQYF.

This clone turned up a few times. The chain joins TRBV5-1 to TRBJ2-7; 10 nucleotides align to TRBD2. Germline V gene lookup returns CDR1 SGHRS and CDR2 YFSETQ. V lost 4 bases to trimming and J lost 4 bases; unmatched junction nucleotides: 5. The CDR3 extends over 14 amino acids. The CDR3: CASSQASGGYEQYF. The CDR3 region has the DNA TGCGCCAGCAGCCAGGCTAGCGGGGGTTACGAGCAGTACTTC.

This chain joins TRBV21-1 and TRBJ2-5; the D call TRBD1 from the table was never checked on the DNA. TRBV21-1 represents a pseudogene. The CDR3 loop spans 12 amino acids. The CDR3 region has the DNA TGTGCCAGTCCCCCAGGTCTAGAGACCCAGTACTTC. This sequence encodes CASPPGLETQYF.

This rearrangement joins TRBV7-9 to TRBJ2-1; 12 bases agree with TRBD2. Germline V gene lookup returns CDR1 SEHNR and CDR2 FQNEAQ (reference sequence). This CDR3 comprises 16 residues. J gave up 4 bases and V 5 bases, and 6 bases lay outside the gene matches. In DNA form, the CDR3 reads TGTGCCAGCAGCAACCGGACTAGCGGGGTTTACAATGAGCAGTTCTTC. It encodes CASSNRTSGVYNEQFF.

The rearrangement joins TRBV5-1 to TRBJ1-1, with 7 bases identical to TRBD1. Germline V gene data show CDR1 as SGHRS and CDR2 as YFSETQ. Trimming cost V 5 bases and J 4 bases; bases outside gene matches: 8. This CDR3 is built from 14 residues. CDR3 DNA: TGCGCCAGCAGTCCACCTCAGGGGGGCACTGAAGCTTTCTTT. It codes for CASSPPQGGTEAFF.

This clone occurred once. CDR3 residues: CSVGGGAYEQYF. The CDR3 bases are TGCAGCGTTGGCGGCGGAGCCTACGAGCAGTACTTC. V usage is TRBV29-1 and J usage is TRBJ2-7; D is undetermined. V was clipped by 4 bases and J by 2 bases, with 9 bases between them. This CDR3 spans 12 amino acids. Germline-derived CDR1 and CDR2 are SQVTM and ANQGSEA.

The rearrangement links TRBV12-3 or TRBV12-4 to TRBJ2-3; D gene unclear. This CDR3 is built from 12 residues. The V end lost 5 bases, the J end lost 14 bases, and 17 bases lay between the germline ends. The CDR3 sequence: CASSPVGAHSYF. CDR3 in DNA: TGTGCCAGCAGTCCCGTTGGAGCGCACTCGTATTTT.

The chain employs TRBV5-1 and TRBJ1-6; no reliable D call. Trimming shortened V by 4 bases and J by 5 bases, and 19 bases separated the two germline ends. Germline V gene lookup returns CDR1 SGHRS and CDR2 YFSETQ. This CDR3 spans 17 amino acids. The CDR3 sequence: CASSPAQHLVNNSPLHF. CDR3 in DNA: TGCGCCAGCAGCCCCGCTCAACACCTGGTAAATAATTCACCCCTCCACTTT.

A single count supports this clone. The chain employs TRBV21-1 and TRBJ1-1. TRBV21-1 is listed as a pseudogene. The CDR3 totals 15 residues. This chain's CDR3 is CASSVPQTGNTEAFF. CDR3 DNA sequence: TGTGCCAGCAGCGTTCCTCAGACGGGAAACACTGAAGCTTTCTTT.

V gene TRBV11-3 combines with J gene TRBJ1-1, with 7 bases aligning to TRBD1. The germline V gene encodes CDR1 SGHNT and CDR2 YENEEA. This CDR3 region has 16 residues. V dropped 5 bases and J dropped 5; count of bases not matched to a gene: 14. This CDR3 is CASSHRDSPLGTEAFF. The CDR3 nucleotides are TGTGCCAGCAGCCACCGGGACAGTCCCCTGGGGACTGAAGCTTTCTTT.

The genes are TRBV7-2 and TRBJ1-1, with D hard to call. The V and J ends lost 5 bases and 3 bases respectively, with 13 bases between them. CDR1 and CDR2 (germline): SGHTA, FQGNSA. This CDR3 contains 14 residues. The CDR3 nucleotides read TGTGCCAGCAGCCAGGCGGGTCCCTACACTGAAGCTTTCTTT. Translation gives CASSQAGPYTEAFF.

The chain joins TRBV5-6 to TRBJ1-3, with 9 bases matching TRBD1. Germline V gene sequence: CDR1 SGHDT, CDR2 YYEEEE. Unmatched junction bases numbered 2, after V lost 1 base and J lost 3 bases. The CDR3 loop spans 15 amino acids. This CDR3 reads CASSLTGGIGNTIYF. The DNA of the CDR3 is TGTGCCAGCAGCTTGACAGGGGGCATTGGAAACACCATATATTTT. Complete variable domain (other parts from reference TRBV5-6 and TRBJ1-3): DAGVTQSPTHLIKTRGQQVTLRCSPKSGHDTVSWYQQALGQGPQFIFQYYEEEERQRGNFPDRFSGHQFPNYSSELNVNALLLGDSALYLCASSLTGGIGNTIYFGEGSWLTVV.

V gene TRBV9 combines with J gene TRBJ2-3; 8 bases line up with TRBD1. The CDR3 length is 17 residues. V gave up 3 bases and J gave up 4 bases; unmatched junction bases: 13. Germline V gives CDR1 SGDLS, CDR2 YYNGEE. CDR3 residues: CASSAYPGTGFSDTQYF. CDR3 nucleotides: TGTGCCAGCAGCGCTTACCCCGGGACAGGATTTTCAGATACGCAGTATTTT.

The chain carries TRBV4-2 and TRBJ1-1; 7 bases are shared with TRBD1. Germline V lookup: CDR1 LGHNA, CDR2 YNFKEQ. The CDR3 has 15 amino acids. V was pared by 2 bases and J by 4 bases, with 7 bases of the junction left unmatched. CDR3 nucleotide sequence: TGTGCCAGCAGCCAAATGCCGGGACAGAGCACTGAAGCTTTCTTT. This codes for CASSQMPGQSTEAFF.

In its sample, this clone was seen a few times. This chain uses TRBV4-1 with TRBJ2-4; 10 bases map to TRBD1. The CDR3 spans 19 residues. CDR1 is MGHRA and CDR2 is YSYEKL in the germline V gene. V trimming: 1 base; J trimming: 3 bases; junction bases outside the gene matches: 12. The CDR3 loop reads CASSQAGTGVFLGKNIQYF. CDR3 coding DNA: TGCGCCAGCAGCCAAGCCGGGACAGGGGTCTTCCTGGGCAAAAACATTCAGTACTTC.

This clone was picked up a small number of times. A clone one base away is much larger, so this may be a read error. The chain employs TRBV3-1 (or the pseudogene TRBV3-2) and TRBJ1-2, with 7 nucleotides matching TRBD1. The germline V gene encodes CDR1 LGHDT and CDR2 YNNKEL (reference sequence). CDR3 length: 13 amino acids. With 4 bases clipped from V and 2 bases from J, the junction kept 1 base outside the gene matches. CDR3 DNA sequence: TGTGCCAGCAGCCGGGACAGCAACTATGGCTACACCTTC. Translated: CASSRDSNYGYTF.

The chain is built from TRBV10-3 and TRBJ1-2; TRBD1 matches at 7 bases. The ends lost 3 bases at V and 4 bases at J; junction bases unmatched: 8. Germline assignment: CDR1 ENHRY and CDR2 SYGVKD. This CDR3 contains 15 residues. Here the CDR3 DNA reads TGTGCCATCAGTGATCCGGACAGGAGGATCTATGGCTACACCTTC. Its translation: CAISDPDRRIYGYTF.

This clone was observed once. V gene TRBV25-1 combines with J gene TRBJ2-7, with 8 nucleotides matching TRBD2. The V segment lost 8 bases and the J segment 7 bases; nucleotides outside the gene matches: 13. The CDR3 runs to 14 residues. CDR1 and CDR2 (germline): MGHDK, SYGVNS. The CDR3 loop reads CASAGGDSDGEQYF. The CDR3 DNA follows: TGTGCCAGCGCCGGGGGGGACTCCGACGGAGAGCAGTACTTC.

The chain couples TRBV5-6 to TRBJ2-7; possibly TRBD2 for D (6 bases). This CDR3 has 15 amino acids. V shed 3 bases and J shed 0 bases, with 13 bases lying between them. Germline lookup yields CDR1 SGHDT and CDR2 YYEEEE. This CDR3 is CASSSGLDTSYEQYF. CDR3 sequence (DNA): TGTGCCAGCAGCTCGGGACTTGACACCTCCTACGAGCAGTACTTC.

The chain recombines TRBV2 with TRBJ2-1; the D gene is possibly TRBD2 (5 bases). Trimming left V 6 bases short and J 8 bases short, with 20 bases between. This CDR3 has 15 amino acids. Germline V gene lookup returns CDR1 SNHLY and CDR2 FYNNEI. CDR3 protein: CASRGGSPGRHEQFF. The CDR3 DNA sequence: TGTGCCAGCAGGGGCGGGTCGCCAGGAAGGCATGAGCAGTTCTTC.

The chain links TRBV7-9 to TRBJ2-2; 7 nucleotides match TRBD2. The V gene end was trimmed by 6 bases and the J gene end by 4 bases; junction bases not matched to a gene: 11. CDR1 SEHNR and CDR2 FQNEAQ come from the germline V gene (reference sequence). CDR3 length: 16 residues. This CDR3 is CASSPTGGRGTGELFF. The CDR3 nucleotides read TGTGCCAGCAGTCCGACGGGGGGACGGGGCACCGGGGAGCTGTTTTTT.

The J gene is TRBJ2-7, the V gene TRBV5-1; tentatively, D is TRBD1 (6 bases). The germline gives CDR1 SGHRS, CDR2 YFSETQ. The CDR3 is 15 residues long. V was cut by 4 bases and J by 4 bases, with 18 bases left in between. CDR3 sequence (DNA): TGCGCCAGCAGCCCAGGGACACCTTTCCGATACGAGCAGTACTTC. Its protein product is CASSPGTPFRYEQYF. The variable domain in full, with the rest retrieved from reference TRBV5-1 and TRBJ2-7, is KAGVTQTPRYLIKTRGQQVTLSCSPISGHRSVSWYQQTPGQGLQFLFEYFSETQRNKGNFPGRFSGRQFSNSRSEMNVSTLELGDSALYLCASSPGTPFRYEQYFGPGTRLTVT.

The CDR3 DNA reads TGTGCCAGCAGCTCGGACGGTGGGGCGCCCCAGCATTTT. Translating gives CASSSDGGAPQHF. This chain links TRBV7-9 with TRBJ1-5; tentative D call: TRBD1 (5 bases). There are 13 residues in the CDR3. Trimming took off 4 bases at V and 9 bases at J, with 13 bases between the two ends. The germline CDR1 and CDR2 sequences are SEHNR and FQNEAQ (reference sequence).